A selection of T cell receptor beta chains follows, all from one sample in a study of shared clonotypes between healthy human individuals. Repertoires were generated with immunoSEQ multiplex PCR, while TCRdb's copy carries only in-frame clones and drops some. Altogether 2 million to 2.5 million clones are present, about 94% being singletons, with the ten largest covering roughly 0.13%. The sequenced material came from naive CD4+ T cells sorted from blood. These receptors were collected from a man aged 18 to 30 in good health. Both conserved end residues are part of each CDR3. The D gene is left open where the match is weak. Expanded clones are given a class, and other clones once, few, many or no size at all.

D	size	V	J	DNA	CDR3
.	.	TRBV7-2	TRBJ2-7	TGTGCCAGCAGCTTAGGACCGTTCGAGCAGTACTTC	CASSLGPFEQYF
TRBD1	once	TRBV7-9	TRBJ1-6	TGTGCCAGCAGCTTTACAGGGGGCGAGTCACCCCTCCACTTT	CASSFTGGESPLHF
TRBD1	.	TRBV27	TRBJ1-2	TGTGCCAGCAGTTTATCCCCAGGGGGCTTTGGCTACACCTTC	CASSLSPGGFGYTF
TRBD1	.	TRBV5-1	TRBJ2-5	TGCGCCAGCAGTTCCGGGACAGGGATTCGGCAAGAGACCCAGTACTTC	CASSSGTGIRQETQYF
.	once	TRBV28	TRBJ1-4	TGTGCCAGCAGTGGTAATGATGAAAAACTGTTTTTT	CASSGNDEKLFF
.	.	TRBV28	TRBJ2-1	TGTGCCAGCGCATACCCAGGGGGGGATGAGCAGTTCTTC	CASAYPGGDEQFF
.	.	TRBV7-9	TRBJ1-2	TGTGCCAGCAGCTTAGGCGGAGTGGGCTATGGCTACACCTTC	CASSLGGVGYGYTF
TRBD2	.	TRBV5-1	TRBJ2-3	TGCGCCAGCAGCTTGGAATTAGCGGGTCCGACGGATACGCAGTATTTT	CASSLELAGPTDTQYF
TRBD1	.	TRBV2	TRBJ2-2	TGTGCCAGCAGTTCACAGGGGATTGGGAGCACCGGGGAGCTGTTTTTT	CASSSQGIGSTGELFF
TRBD2	.	TRBV9	TRBJ2-3	TGTGCCAGCAGCCGTGGGTGGGGAAGCGGGAGGGATACGCAGTATTTT	CASSRGWGSGRDTQYF
.	.	TRBV5-5	TRBJ2-3	TGTGCCAGCAGCTTGGGGGCTAGTACTAGCACAGATACGCAGTATTTT	CASSLGASTSTDTQYF
TRBD2	.	TRBV11-2	TRBJ2-2	TGTGCCAGCAGCGTAGGACTAGCCGGCACCGGGGAGCTGTTTTTT	CASSVGLAGTGELFF
.	.	TRBV2	TRBJ1-6	TGTGCCAGCAGAGGTTGGGATAATTCACCCCTCCACTTT	CASRGWDNSPLHF
.	.	TRBV6-1	TRBJ1-2	TGTGCCAGCAGTGAAGAGGGTGGGGTGTCCTATGGCTACACCTTC	CASSEEGGVSYGYTF
.	.	TRBV11-2	TRBJ2-7	TGTGCCAGCAGCTTAACTAGTTTCTACGAGCAGTACTTC	CASSLTSFYEQYF
.	.	TRBV5-4	TRBJ2-3	TGTGCCAGCAGCTTGGATTGGCAGACCACAGATACGCAGTATTTT	CASSLDWQTTDTQYF
.	.	TRBV19	TRBJ2-5	TGTGCCACCAGGGCCCAGGGTAGCGAGACCCAGTACTTC	CATRAQGSETQYF
.	few	TRBV6-1	TRBJ1-2	TGTGCCAGCAGTGAAGCGGGGACATATGGCTACACCTTC	CASSEAGTYGYTF
TRBD2	.	TRBV7-8	TRBJ2-3	TGTGCCAGCAGCCTCAGCGGGAGCCTGGCATCAGATACGCAGTATTTT	CASSLSGSLASDTQYF
.	.	TRBV7-9	TRBJ1-1	TGTGCCAGCAGCCGGCTGGGGGCAGGGGATGAAGCTTTCTTT	CASSRLGAGDEAFF
.	.	TRBV18	TRBJ1-1	TGTGCCAGCTCACCGAACCGAGAGACTGAAGCTTTCTTT	CASSPNRETEAFF
.	.	TRBV7-3	TRBJ2-5	TGTGCCAGCAGCTCAACAGGGGAGGGGCCCCAGTACTTC	CASSSTGEGPQYF
.	.	TRBV7-2	TRBJ2-1	TGTGCCAGCAGCAAGGGCAATGAGCAGTTCTTC	CASSKGNEQFF
TRBD1	.	TRBV7-2	TRBJ1-1	TGTGCCAGCAGCGTCTATCCGGGACAGGGGAACACTGAAGCTTTCTTT	CASSVYPGQGNTEAFF
.	.	TRBV7-9	TRBJ2-2	TGTGCCAGCAGCCGGACAGTGACCGGGGAGCTGTTTTTT	CASSRTVTGELFF
.	.	TRBV9	TRBJ2-2	TGTGCCAGCAGCGTCTTGCAGGACCCTCTGTCGGGGGAGCTGTTTTTT	CASSVLQDPLSGELFF
TRBD1	.	TRBV29-1	TRBJ2-6	TGCAGCGTTTGGACAGGGGCCTCCTCTGGGGCCAACGTCCTGACTTTC	CSVWTGASSGANVLTF
.	.	TRBV2	TRBJ2-5	TGTGCCAGCAGTCCCGACGGGCTGGGGCAAGAGACCCAGTACTTC	CASSPDGLGQETQYF
.	once	TRBV5-8	TRBJ2-6	TGTGCCAGCAGACAAGAAGGGGCTGGGGCCAACGTCCTGACTTTC	CASRQEGAGANVLTF
TRBD1	.	TRBV7-9	TRBJ1-6	TGTGCCAGCAGCTTGTCGGGACAGGGGATTAAATCACCCCTCCACTTT	CASSLSGQGIKSPLHF
TRBD1	.	TRBV4-3	TRBJ1-1	TGCGCCAGCAGCCAAGGAGGGACAGGGAAGAGGGCTGAAGCTTTCTTT	CASSQGGTGKRAEAFF
TRBD2	once	TRBV18	TRBJ2-2	TGTGCCAGCTCACCAGGGGCGGGAGCATCCGGGGAGCTGTTTTTT	CASSPGAGASGELFF
TRBD2	.	TRBV28	TRBJ2-7	TGTGCCAGCAGGACTAGCGGGGGCGGTTCCTACGAGCAGTACTTC	CASRTSGGGSYEQYF
.	.	TRBV6-5	TRBJ2-2	TGTGCCAGCAGCTCACCAGGCAGGGTGGTCGGGGAGCTGTTTTTT	CASSSPGRVVGELFF
.	once	TRBV6-6	TRBJ1-2	TGTGCCAGCAGTTACGGGGGTGGCTACACCTTC	CASSYGGGYTF
.	.	TRBV7-2	TRBJ2-1	TGTGCCAGCAGCTTAGTACCAGGGGGGAACAATGAGCAGTTCTTC	CASSLVPGGNNEQFF
.	.	TRBV11-2	TRBJ1-6	TGTGCCAGCAGCTTACTAGACGGATCGAATTCACCCCTCCACTTT	CASSLLDGSNSPLHF
TRBD2	.	TRBV18	TRBJ2-1	TGTGCCAGCTCACCCGCCCCGGCTAGCGGGAGGTTTAGGGACAATGAGCAGTTCTTC	CASSPAPASGRFRDNEQFF
.	.	TRBV6-1	TRBJ2-5	TGTGCCAGCAGTGGACAGCTAAAAGAGACCCAGTACTTC	CASSGQLKETQYF
.	.	TRBV5-5	TRBJ1-1	TGTGCCAGCAGCTTGTCGGGACCCACTGAAGCTTTCTTT	CASSLSGPTEAFF
.	.	TRBV6-1	TRBJ2-7	TGTGCCAGCACCTTGGGCCCCGCCTACGAGCAGTACTTC	CASTLGPAYEQYF
.	.	TRBV28	TRBJ2-7	TGTGCCAGCAGTTTTCAACCCGGGACGGCGAACTACGAGCAGTACTTC	CASSFQPGTANYEQYF
.	.	TRBV5-8	TRBJ1-6	TGTGCCAGCAGCTTTCAGCCTAGGACGAATTCACCCCTCCACTTT	CASSFQPRTNSPLHF
.	.	TRBV6-1	TRBJ1-4	TGTGCCAGCAGTGAAACCCGGGCAAGTGAAAAACTGTTTTTT	CASSETRASEKLFF
.	once	TRBV10-3	TRBJ2-1	TGTGCCATCACTAGTAATGAGCAGTTCTTC	CAITSNEQFF
TRBD1	once	TRBV7-2	TRBJ2-7	TGTGCCAGCAGCGTAGTGACAGGGGGCGCCTACGAGCAGTACTTC	CASSVVTGGAYEQYF
.	.	TRBV13	TRBJ1-3	TGTGCCAGCAGCCTAGGGCGGGGATGGACTGGAAACACCATATATTTT	CASSLGRGWTGNTIYF
.	.	TRBV19	TRBJ1-5	TGTGCCAGTGGGGACATTAGCAATCAGCCCCAGCATTTT	CASGDISNQPQHF
.	.	TRBV7-2	TRBJ1-6	TGTGCCAGCAGCCCCACGTGGGGATTTACCTATAATTCACCCCTCCACTTT	CASSPTWGFTYNSPLHF
.	.	TRBV15	TRBJ1-2	TGTGCCACCCACTACAGGGATGGCTACACCTTC	CATHYRDGYTF
.	.	TRBV6-1	TRBJ2-7	TGTGCCAGCAGTAGGGACGGCTACGAGCAGTACTTC	CASSRDGYEQYF
.	once	TRBV18	TRBJ2-3	TGTGCCAGCTCACCCCAGCAGGGAGGCGATACGCAGTATTTT	CASSPQQGGDTQYF
.	.	TRBV11-2	TRBJ2-7	TGTGCCAGCAGCGGCACTCGGTCCTACGAGCAGTACTTC	CASSGTRSYEQYF
TRBD2	.	TRBV5-4	TRBJ2-7	TGTGCCAGCACCTCTGGGGGCGGGGGGCCATCCTACGAGCAGTACTTC	CASTSGGGGPSYEQYF
.	.	TRBV5-4	TRBJ2-3	TGTGCCAGCAGCGTGGATCCCACAGATACGCAGTATTTT	CASSVDPTDTQYF